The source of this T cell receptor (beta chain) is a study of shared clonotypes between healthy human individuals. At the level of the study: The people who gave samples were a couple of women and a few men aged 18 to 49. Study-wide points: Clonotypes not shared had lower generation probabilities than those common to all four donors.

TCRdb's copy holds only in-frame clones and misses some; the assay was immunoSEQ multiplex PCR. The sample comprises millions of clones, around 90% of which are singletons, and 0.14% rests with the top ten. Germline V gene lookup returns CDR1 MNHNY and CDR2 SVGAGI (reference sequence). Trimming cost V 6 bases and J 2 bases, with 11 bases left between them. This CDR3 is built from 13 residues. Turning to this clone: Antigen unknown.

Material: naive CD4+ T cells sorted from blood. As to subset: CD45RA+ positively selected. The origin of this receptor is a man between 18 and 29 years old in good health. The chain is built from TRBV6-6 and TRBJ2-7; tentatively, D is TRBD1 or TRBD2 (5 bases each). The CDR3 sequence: CASRGTETYEQYF. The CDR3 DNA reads TGTGCCAGCAGGGGGACGGAGACCTACGAGCAGTACTTC.